Listed here are 22 T cell receptor beta chains from one sample, sequenced in a study of identical twins. TCRdb redid the calling of the 5' RACE reads with MiXCR, one entry per CDR3 protein. The repertoire holds 1.5 million to 2 million distinct CDR3 sequences, with 32% as singletons. Material for sequencing was cord blood. Receptors originate from a newborn girl in good health.

The sample holds many counts of this clonotype. This sequence joins TRBV21-1 and TRBJ2-1; the table's D gene call, TRBD1, was not cross checked with the DNA. TRBV21-1 is a documented pseudogene. The CDR3 sequence is 15 residues long. The CDR3 protein is CASSTGQGAYNEQFF. For the CDR3, the DNA is TGTGCCAGCAGCACCGGACAGGGGGCCTACAATGAGCAGTTCTTC.

With respect to this clonotype: This clone may be a read error of a much larger clone one base away. CDR3: CTSSPTRIYGYTF. The CDR3 region has the DNA TGTACCAGCAGCCCCACAAGAATCTATGGCTACACCTTC. The rearrangement uses TRBV6-2 or TRBV6-3 and TRBJ1-2; no clear D. The CDR3 length is 13 residues. Germline CDR1 and CDR2: MNHEY and SVGEGT.

The chain couples TRBV6-2 or TRBV6-3 to TRBJ2-5; 8 nucleotides line up with TRBD2. CDR1 MNHEY and CDR2 SVGEGT come from the germline V gene. There are 19 residues in the CDR3. The trim removed 0 bases at V and 5 bases at J, leaving 17 bases unmatched. CDR3 residues: CASSYSRGTGGIPLETQYF. Written as DNA, the CDR3 is TGTGCCAGCAGTTACTCGAGAGGTACGGGGGGGATCCCTTTGGAGACCCAGTACTTC.

The rearrangement links TRBV10-3 to TRBJ2-3; D perhaps matches TRBD2 (6 bases). Per the germline V gene, CDR1 is ENHRY and CDR2 is SYGVKD. Trimming took 6 bases from V and 4 from J, leaving 11 bases between them. The CDR3 runs to 13 residues. The CDR3 sequence: CAIRLALADTQYF. In DNA form, the CDR3 reads TGTGCCATCAGACTAGCTCTCGCAGATACGCAGTATTTT.

This clonotype has just a few counts. The V call is TRBV10-3, the J call TRBJ2-4; the D is unclear. The DNA end favors TRBJ2-7, so the J call may be wrong. This CDR3 has 13 amino acids. Per germline, CDR1 ENHRY and CDR2 SYGVKD. The CDR3 DNA sequence: TGTGCCATCAGTGAGTTGGTCTTCTACGAGCAGTACTTC. It yields the protein CAISELVFYEQYF.

J is TRBJ1-1 and V is TRBV20-1; D is ambiguous. The CDR3 is 11 amino acids. The germline gives CDR1 DFQATT, CDR2 SNEGSKA (reference sequence). V was cut by 6 bases and J by 11 bases, with 16 bases left in between. Here the CDR3 reads CSAENYFMAFF. The CDR3 DNA follows: TGCAGTGCCGAGAACTATTTTATGGCTTTCTTT.

This chain links TRBV7-2 with TRBJ1-6; D is undetermined. V was clipped by 2 bases and J by 7 bases, with 9 bases between them. The CDR3 loop spans 14 amino acids. In germline, CDR1 is SGHTA, CDR2 FQGNSA. CDR3 nucleotide sequence: TGTGCCAGCAGCTTAATCGGTGCAAATTCACCCCTCCACTTT. This gives the protein CASSLIGANSPLHF.

This clonotype was picked up a small number of times. The rearrangement joins TRBV28 to TRBJ2-1, with 8 bases aligning to TRBD2. Trimming at V came to 3 bases and at J to 4 bases, leaving 5 bases not matched to a gene. CDR3 length equals 15 residues. Germline assignment: CDR1 MDHEN and CDR2 SYDVKM. CDR3 sequence reads: CASSFGVAGYNEQFF. The CDR3 DNA reads TGTGCCAGCAGTTTCGGAGTAGCGGGGTACAATGAGCAGTTCTTC.

This clonotype was counted a few times. The V and J genes are TRBV5-1 and TRBJ2-3; perhaps TRBD1 as D (6 bases). The CDR3 has 18 amino acids. Germline V gives CDR1 SGHRS, CDR2 YFSETQ. The V end lost 0 bases, the J end lost 2 bases, and 19 bases lay between the germline ends. The CDR3 DNA follows: TGCGCCAGCAGCTTGGCCGGGGTTTTGGGGGCAGTCACAGATACGCAGTATTTT. It specifies CASSLAGVLGAVTDTQYF.

The chain combines TRBV4-1 with TRBJ1-2; D remains ambiguous. This CDR3 region has 12 residues. CDR1 is MGHRA and CDR2 is YSYEKL in the germline V gene. V shed 1 base and J shed 9 bases, with 9 bases lying between them. The CDR3 here is CASSQVGRRYTF. The CDR3 coding sequence is TGCGCCAGCAGCCAAGTTGGACGTCGCTACACCTTC.

This clonotype was found a few times. CDR3 bases: TGTGCCAGCAGTCCGGGACAGGTTTTTTATCAGCCCCAGCATTTT. This codes for CASSPGQVFYQPQHF. The chain has TRBV6-6 and TRBJ1-5; 8 nucleotides match TRBD1. The V gene end was trimmed by 5 bases and the J gene end by 5 bases; junction bases not matched to a gene: 8. Germline CDR1 is MNHNY and CDR2 is SVGAGI (reference sequence). This CDR3 contains 15 residues.

This clonotype was seen ten or more times. CDR3 region: CSVEVAGKNEKLFF. CDR3 nucleotides: TGCAGCGTTGAAGTCGCAGGGAAAAATGAAAAACTGTTTTTT. The gene calls are TRBV29-1 and TRBJ1-4, with D possibly being TRBD1 (5 bases). The CDR3 consists of 14 residues. Germline V gives CDR1 SQVTM, CDR2 ANQGSEA. V was trimmed by 1 base and J by 5 bases, leaving 11 bases between them.

CDR3 residues: CSASRSPNTEAFF. CDR3 bases: TGCAGTGCTAGTCGAAGCCCAAACACTGAAGCTTTCTTT. The chain combines TRBV20-1 with TRBJ1-1, with unresolved D. Germline V lookup: CDR1 DFQATT, CDR2 SNEGSKA (reference sequence). V was clipped by 3 bases and J by 2 bases, with 10 bases between them. This CDR3 contains 13 residues.

This clonotype was observed a handful of times. The chain uses TRBV19 and TRBJ1-5; D is unresolved. V was clipped by 10 bases and J by 2 bases, with 15 bases between them. Germline loops: CDR1 LNHDA, CDR2 SQIVND (reference sequence). The CDR3 is 14 amino acids. CDR3 sequence reads: CATKEGYGNQPQHF. The CDR3 nucleotides are TGTGCCACTAAGGAAGGATACGGCAATCAGCCCCAGCATTTT.

This clonotype appeared many times. The rearrangement joins TRBV6-5 to TRBJ2-1; unclear D gene. From germline, CDR1 is MNHEY and CDR2 SVGAGI. The germline V and J ends were trimmed by 5 bases and 9 bases, with 11 bases remaining between them. The CDR3 has 12 residues. CDR3 in amino acids: CASSPLLGEQFF. CDR3 sequence (DNA): TGTGCCAGCAGTCCACTGTTGGGTGAGCAGTTCTTC.

The CDR3 spells CASSQDRRGRYNEQYF. Written as DNA, the CDR3 is TGTGCCAGCAGCCAAGATAGGCGGGGAAGATACAATGAGCAGTACTTC. V gene TRBV4-2 combines with J gene TRBJ2-5; tentatively, D is TRBD2 (6 bases). Germline V gene sequence: CDR1 LGHNA, CDR2 YNFKEQ. Trimming cost V 0 bases and J 11 bases, with 22 bases left between them. The CDR3 is 16 amino acids.

This clonotype was detected only a few times. This chain connects TRBV27 to TRBJ2-7, with D possibly being TRBD1 (6 bases). V lost 3 bases and J lost 4, with 10 bases in between. CDR1 is MNHEY and CDR2 is SMNVEV in the germline V gene (reference sequence). The CDR3 extends over 13 amino acids. The CDR3 region has the DNA TGTGCCAGCAGTTTTGGGGGCCAGTACGAGCAGTACTTC. This gives the protein CASSFGGQYEQYF.

This clonotype occurred a few times. The chain uses TRBV20-1 and TRBJ2-7; 11 positions match TRBD2. The germline V gene encodes CDR1 DFQATT and CDR2 SNEGSKA (reference sequence). V lost 6 bases, J lost 5 bases, and 9 bases stayed unmatched. The CDR3 has 14 amino acids. The CDR3 is CSALTSGAFNEQYF. The CDR3 DNA reads TGCAGTGCCCTGACTAGCGGGGCCTTCAACGAGCAGTACTTC.

The chain combines TRBV15 with TRBJ1-5; D is ambiguous. V lost 2 bases and J lost 0, with 5 bases in between. This CDR3 has 14 amino acids. CDR1 and CDR2 (germline): LNHNV, YYDKDF (reference sequence). In nucleotides, the CDR3 is TGTGCCACCAGCAGACAAAATAGCAATCAGCCCCAGCATTTT. Residues: CATSRQNSNQPQHF.

The V gene is TRBV20-1, the J gene TRBJ2-1, with TRBD2 matching over 7 bases. CDR3 length equals 14 residues. Germline lookup yields CDR1 DFQATT and CDR2 SNEGSKA (reference sequence). Unmatched junction bases numbered 7, after V lost 3 bases and J lost 5 bases. The CDR3 is CSASRKSGNNEQFF. The CDR3 region has the DNA TGCAGTGCTAGTAGAAAGAGCGGGAACAATGAGCAGTTCTTC.

This rearrangement joins TRBV28 to TRBJ2-3; the match to TRBD2 covers 11 bases. V shed 8 bases, J shed 7 bases, and the junction held 11 bases outside the gene matches. This CDR3 is built from 15 residues. In germline, CDR1 is MDHEN, CDR2 SYDVKM. CDR3 sequence: CASLLRLAGGNTQYF. The CDR3 coding sequence is TGTGCCAGCTTGCTCAGGCTAGCGGGGGGCAATACGCAGTATTTT.

A few counts support this clonotype. A junction end diverges from the germline sequence, so it may reflect a read error. The rearrangement links TRBV7-9 to TRBJ1-2; 9 positions agree with TRBD1. This CDR3 is built from 13 residues. Looked up from germline, CDR1 is SEHNR and CDR2 is FQNEAQ (reference sequence). This CDR3 is CAGSLAGTGNYTF. The CDR3 DNA is TGTGCCGGCAGCTTAGCCGGGACAGGGAACTACACCTTC.